The rows below give T cell receptor beta chains drawn from one sample of a study of patients and donors after allogeneic stem cell transplantation. A single record per CDR3 protein comes from TCRdb applying MiXCR to the RT-PCR reads. The sample holds 150,000 to 250,000 distinct CDR3 sequences, around two fifths seen once. Sequenced sample: blood, either unsorted or a sorted T cell fraction (not recorded which). Every receptor here comes from a human donor who was either an allogeneic HSCT recipient or a stem cell or donor lymphocyte infusion donor (not recorded which). It is not recorded whose cells these are; they may come from a transplant donor. CDR3s include the opening cysteine and the closing phenylalanine or tryptophan. The order of the fields is V gene, clone size, D gene, J gene, CDR3 protein, CDR3 DNA. A D gene is named only where the DNA matches it firmly. Rows may omit the clone size; those that give it use once, few, many or a size class.

TRBV11-2,few,TRBD1,TRBJ1-2,CASSLGDSPNYGYTF,TGTGCCAGCAGCTTGGGGGACAGCCCTAACTATGGCTACACCTTC
TRBV29-1,few,TRBD2,TRBJ2-3,CSGLAGANTDTQYF,TGCAGCGGGCTAGCGGGAGCGAACACAGATACGCAGTATTTT
TRBV29-1,few,TRBD2,TRBJ2-1,CSVDMGRGNEQFF,TGCAGCGTTGATATGGGGCGGGGGAATGAGCAGTTCTTC
TRBV6-2/TRBV6-3,few,NA,TRBJ1-1,CASSYPSGTPNTEAFF,TGTGCCAGCAGTTACCCCTCTGGGACGCCGAACACTGAAGCTTTCTTT
TRBV28,few,NA,TRBJ2-3,CASRYQGDTDTQYF,TGTGCCAGCAGGTATCAGGGTGACACAGATACGCAGTATTTT
TRBV5-6,NA,TRBD2,TRBJ2-7,CASNPRTSGRYEQYF,TGTGCCAGCAACCCTAGGACTAGCGGGAGGTACGAGCAGTACTTC
TRBV5-1,few,TRBD1,TRBJ1-3,CASSLEQGAIGNTIYF,TGCGCCAGCAGCTTGGAGCAGGGGGCGATCGGAAACACCATATATTTT
TRBV12-3/TRBV12-4,few,TRBD1,TRBJ1-1,CASSFFQGAIVTEAFF,TGTGCCAGCAGTTTCTTCCAGGGGGCCATAGTCACTGAAGCTTTCTTT
TRBV5-1,NA,NA,TRBJ1-1,CASSLASRGNTEAFF,TGCGCCAGCAGCTTGGCCTCCAGGGGGAACACTGAAGCTTTCTTT
TRBV12-5,few,NA,TRBJ2-1,CASGPNKAEQFF,TGTGCTAGTGGCCCGAACAAGGCTGAGCAGTTCTTC
TRBV15,NA,NA,TRBJ1-2,CATSRDEGSNYGYTF,TGTGCCACCAGCAGAGACGAGGGCTCTAACTATGGCTACACCTTC
TRBV19,NA,NA,TRBJ1-1,CASSIAGFAEAFF,TGTGCCAGTAGTATCGCAGGTTTCGCTGAAGCTTTCTTT
TRBV20-1,few,TRBD2,TRBJ2-1,CSARRWGLAGFDEQFF,TGCAGTGCTAGAAGATGGGGACTAGCGGGATTTGATGAGCAGTTCTTC
TRBV7-9,NA,NA,TRBJ1-1,CASSLESTPMNTEAFF,TGTGCCAGCAGCTTAGAGTCAACCCCAATGAACACTGAAGCTTTCTTT
TRBV10-3,once,TRBD2,TRBJ2-7,CAISDSQAGGYEQYF,TGTGCCATCAGTGACTCTCAAGCGGGAGGGTACGAGCAGTACTTC
TRBV4-3,NA,NA,TRBJ1-4,CASSQVGSGSYNEKLFF,TGCGCCAGCAGCCAAGTCGGTTCGGGCAGCTATAATGAAAAACTGTTTTTT
TRBV9,NA,NA,TRBJ2-7,CASSVDLGSYEQYF,TGTGCCAGCAGCGTAGACCTAGGCTCCTACGAGCAGTACTTC
TRBV12-3/TRBV12-4,few,NA,TRBJ2-2,CASNKGSNTGELFF,TGTGCCAGCAACAAGGGCTCGAACACCGGGGAGCTGTTTTTT
TRBV7-9,once,NA,TRBJ1-1,CASSLVRQATNEAFF,TGTGCCAGCAGCTTAGTAAGACAGGCAACGAATGAAGCTTTCTTT
TRBV29-1,NA,NA,TRBJ2-1,CSAQEGTYNEQFF,TGCAGCGCCCAAGAGGGAACCTACAATGAGCAGTTCTTC
TRBV12-3/TRBV12-4,NA,NA,TRBJ2-6,CASSRVMAAIPLGANVLTF,TGTGCCAGCAGTCGAGTCATGGCAGCCATACCTCTTGGGGCCAACGTCCTGACTTTC
TRBV5-1,NA,TRBD1,TRBJ1-2,CASSLGQGDGYTF,TGCGCCAGCAGCTTGGGACAGGGTGATGGCTACACCTTC
TRBV2,NA,NA,TRBJ1-1,CARSIGANTEAFF,TGTGCCCGGAGTATTGGGGCGAACACTGAAGCTTTCTTT
TRBV27,few,TRBD2,TRBJ2-7,CASASGVTYEQYF,TGTGCCTCAGCAAGCGGGGTTACCTACGAGCAGTACTTC
TRBV27,NA,NA,TRBJ2-7,CASSSPGLGFLEQYF,TGTGCCAGCAGTTCGCCGGGACTGGGATTTCTCGAGCAGTACTTC
TRBV7-9,many,NA,TRBJ1-2,CASSLAGSGYTF,TGTGCCAGCAGCTTAGCAGGGAGTGGCTACACCTTC
TRBV6-5,few,TRBD1,TRBJ1-6,CASSPQTGKESPLHF,TGTGCCAGCAGTCCACAGACAGGGAAAGAGTCACCCCTCCACTTT
TRBV6-5,NA,NA,TRBJ2-7,CASSYSTDTYEQYF,TGTGCCAGCAGTTACTCGACGGACACCTACGAGCAGTACTTC
TRBV25-1,NA,NA,TRBJ2-2,CASSEYGEPPGTGELFF,TGTGCCAGCAGTGAATACGGAGAGCCCCCGGGGACCGGGGAGCTGTTTTTT
TRBV2,NA,NA,TRBJ2-3,CASSRRSGYTDTQYF,TGTGCCAGCAGTCGACGAAGCGGTTACACAGATACGCAGTATTTT
TRBV4-2,NA,NA,TRBJ2-1,CASSQDHTGTPTYNEQFF,TGTGCCAGCAGCCAAGACCATACCGGGACCCCGACCTACAATGAGCAGTTCTTC
TRBV12-3/TRBV12-4,NA,NA,TRBJ1-1,CASSLYEEAFF,TGTGCCAGCAGTTTGTATGAAGAAGCTTTCTTT
TRBV7-2,few,NA,TRBJ2-6,CANRRGSGANVLTF,TGTGCCAACAGAAGAGGAAGTGGGGCCAACGTCCTGACTTTC
TRBV6-2/TRBV6-3,NA,NA,TRBJ2-2,CASSPLITDTGELFF,TGTGCCAGCAGTCCCTTGATCACGGACACCGGGGAGCTGTTTTTT
TRBV14,NA,NA,TRBJ2-2,CASSLRGGPGTGELFF,TGTGCCAGCAGCCTCAGGGGGGGACCCGGCACCGGGGAGCTGTTTTTT
TRBV12-3/TRBV12-4,NA,TRBD2,TRBJ2-1,CASSLELAGVLSYNEQFF,TGTGCCAGCAGTTTAGAACTAGCGGGGGTGCTCTCCTACAATGAGCAGTTCTTC
TRBV5-1,NA,NA,TRBJ2-2,CASSLSQNTGELFF,TGCGCCAGCAGCTTGAGTCAGAACACCGGGGAGCTGTTTTTT
TRBV12-3/TRBV12-4,NA,NA,TRBJ1-3,CASSVGSSGNTIYF,TGTGCCAGCAGTGTGGGCAGCTCTGGAAACACCATATATTTT
TRBV30,NA,NA,TRBJ1-1,CAWRGGRRAEAFF,TGTGCCTGGAGGGGTGGCCGAAGGGCTGAAGCTTTCTTT
TRBV29-1,NA,TRBD2,TRBJ2-2,CSVPGLAGATGELFF,TGCAGCGTCCCCGGGCTAGCGGGAGCCACCGGGGAGCTGTTTTTT
TRBV6-6,few,NA,TRBJ1-3,CASSYSEGRNTIYF,TGTGCCAGCAGTTATAGTGAGGGACGAAACACCATATATTTT
TRBV3-1,NA,NA,TRBJ1-4,CASSHGATNEKLFF,TGTGCCAGCAGCCACGGTGCAACTAATGAAAAACTGTTTTTT
TRBV7-9,NA,TRBD1,TRBJ1-2,CASSLPTGGKHGYTF,TGTGCCAGCAGCTTACCAACAGGGGGCAAGCATGGCTACACCTTC
TRBV30,NA,NA,TRBJ2-5,CAWSVQGTTVLKTQYF,TGTGCCTGGAGTGTACAAGGGACCACCGTACTGAAGACCCAGTACTTC
TRBV7-9,NA,TRBD2,TRBJ2-4,CASSSLLAGGAPVIQYF,TGTGCCAGCAGCTCCTTGCTAGCGGGAGGTGCCCCAGTCATTCAGTACTTC
TRBV20-1,NA,TRBD2,TRBJ2-7,CSASGRLAATYEQYF,TGCAGTGCTAGTGGGAGACTAGCAGCTACCTACGAGCAGTACTTC
TRBV6-5,NA,NA,TRBJ2-3,CASVGGGRTDTQYF,TGTGCCAGCGTCGGGGGCGGAAGAACAGATACGCAGTATTTT
TRBV7-8,NA,TRBD2,TRBJ2-1,CASSLAILAGAGDEQFF,TGTGCCAGCAGCTTAGCAATCCTAGCGGGTGCCGGTGATGAGCAGTTCTTC
TRBV14,NA,TRBD2,TRBJ2-5,CASSPSGRKETQYF,TGTGCCAGCAGCCCCAGCGGGAGGAAAGAGACCCAGTACTTC
TRBV4-3,few,NA,TRBJ1-1,CASSQRGRGRTEAFF,TGCGCCAGCAGCCAAAGGGGGAGGGGGAGAACTGAAGCTTTCTTT
TRBV12-3/TRBV12-4,few,NA,TRBJ2-2,CASSLGAGTGELFF,TGTGCCAGCAGTTTAGGGGCGGGCACCGGGGAGCTGTTTTTT
TRBV2,NA,TRBD1,TRBJ2-3,CASSGRGLQDTQYF,TGTGCCAGCAGTGGCAGGGGGCTTCAGGATACGCAGTATTTT
TRBV29-1,NA,NA,TRBJ1-2,CSADSLNYGYTF,TGCAGCGCTGACAGTCTTAACTATGGCTACACCTTC
TRBV5-1,few,TRBD2,TRBJ2-5,CASSLAREGWRETQYF,TGCGCCAGCAGCTTGGCTCGGGAGGGCTGGCGAGAGACCCAGTACTTC
TRBV6-5,NA,TRBD1,TRBJ1-2,CASSYSTPNRGTGYTF,TGTGCCAGCAGTTACTCGACCCCTAACAGGGGAACAGGCTACACCTTC
TRBV28,NA,NA,TRBJ2-1,CASSPLLGGNFF,TGTGCCAGCAGCCCTCTTTTGGGCGGGAATTTCTTC
TRBV6-2/TRBV6-3,NA,TRBD2,TRBJ2-3,CASSWDYSSTDTQYF,TGTGCCAGCAGTTGGGACTATTCCTCCACAGATACGCAGTATTTT
TRBV5-1,few,TRBD1,TRBJ2-3,CASSSGQGLTDTQYF,TGCGCCAGCAGCTCCGGACAGGGGCTCACAGATACGCAGTATTTT
TRBV14,NA,TRBD1,TRBJ1-2,CASSLSPGTGGYGYTF,TGTGCCAGCAGCCTGAGTCCCGGGACAGGGGGGTACGGCTACACCTTC